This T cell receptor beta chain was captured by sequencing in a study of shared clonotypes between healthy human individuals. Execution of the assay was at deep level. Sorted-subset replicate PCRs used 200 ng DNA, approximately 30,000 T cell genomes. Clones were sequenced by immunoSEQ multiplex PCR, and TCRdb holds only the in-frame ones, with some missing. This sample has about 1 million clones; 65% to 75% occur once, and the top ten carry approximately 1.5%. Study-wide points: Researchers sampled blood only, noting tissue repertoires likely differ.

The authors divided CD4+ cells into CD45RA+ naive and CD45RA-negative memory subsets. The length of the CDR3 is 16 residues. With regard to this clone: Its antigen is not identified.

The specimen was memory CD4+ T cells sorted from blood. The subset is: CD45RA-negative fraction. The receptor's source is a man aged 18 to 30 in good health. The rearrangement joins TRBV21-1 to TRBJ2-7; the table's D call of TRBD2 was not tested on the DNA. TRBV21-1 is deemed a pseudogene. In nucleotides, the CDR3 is TGTGCCAGCAGCAAAGAGGATAGCGGGATGACCTACGAGCAGTACTTC. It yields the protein CASSKEDSGMTYEQYF.